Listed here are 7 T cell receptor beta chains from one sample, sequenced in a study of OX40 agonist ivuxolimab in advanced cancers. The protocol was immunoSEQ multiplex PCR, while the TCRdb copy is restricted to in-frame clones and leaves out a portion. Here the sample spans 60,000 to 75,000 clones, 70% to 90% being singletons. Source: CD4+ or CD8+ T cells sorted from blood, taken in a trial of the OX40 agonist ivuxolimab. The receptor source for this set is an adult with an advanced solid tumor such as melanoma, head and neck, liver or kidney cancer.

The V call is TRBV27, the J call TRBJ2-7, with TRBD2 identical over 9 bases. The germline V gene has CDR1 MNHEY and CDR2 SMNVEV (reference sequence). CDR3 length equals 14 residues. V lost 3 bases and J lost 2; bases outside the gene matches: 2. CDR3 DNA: TGTGCCAGCAGTTTTAGCGGGAGTCCCTACGAGCAGTACTTC. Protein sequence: CASSFSGSPYEQYF.

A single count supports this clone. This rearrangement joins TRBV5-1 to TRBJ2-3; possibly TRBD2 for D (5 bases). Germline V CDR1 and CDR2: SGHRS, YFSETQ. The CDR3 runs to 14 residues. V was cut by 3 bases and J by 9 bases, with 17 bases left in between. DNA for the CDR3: TGCGCCAGCAGCTACGGCGACTACGCCGGGACGCAGTATTTT. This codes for CASSYGDYAGTQYF.

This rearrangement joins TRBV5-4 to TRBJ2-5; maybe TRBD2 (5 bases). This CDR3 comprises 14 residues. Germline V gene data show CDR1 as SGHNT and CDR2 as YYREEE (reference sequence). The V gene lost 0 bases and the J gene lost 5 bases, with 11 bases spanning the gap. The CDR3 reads CASSLGPGSETQYF. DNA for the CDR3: TGTGCCAGCAGCTTGGGGCCGGGATCCGAGACCCAGTACTTC.

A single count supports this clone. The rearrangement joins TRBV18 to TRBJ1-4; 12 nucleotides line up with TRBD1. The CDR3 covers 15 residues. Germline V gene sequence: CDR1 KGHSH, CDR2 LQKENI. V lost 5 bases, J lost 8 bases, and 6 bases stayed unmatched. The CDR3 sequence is CASSTGQGAREKLFF. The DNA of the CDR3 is TGTGCCAGCTCAACGGGACAGGGGGCGCGAGAAAAACTGTTTTTT.

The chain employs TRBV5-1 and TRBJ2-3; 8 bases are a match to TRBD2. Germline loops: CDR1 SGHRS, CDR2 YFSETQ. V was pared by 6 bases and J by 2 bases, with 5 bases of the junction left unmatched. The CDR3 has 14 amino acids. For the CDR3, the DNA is TGCGCCAGCAATCTAGCGGGCTTCACAGATACGCAGTATTTT. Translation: CASNLAGFTDTQYF.

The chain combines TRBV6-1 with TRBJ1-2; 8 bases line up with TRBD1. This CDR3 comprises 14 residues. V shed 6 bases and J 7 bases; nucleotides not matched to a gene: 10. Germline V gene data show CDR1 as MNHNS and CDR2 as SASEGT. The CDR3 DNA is TGTGCCAGCAGGACAGGACAGGGAACTTTTGGCTACACCTTC. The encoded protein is CASRTGQGTFGYTF.

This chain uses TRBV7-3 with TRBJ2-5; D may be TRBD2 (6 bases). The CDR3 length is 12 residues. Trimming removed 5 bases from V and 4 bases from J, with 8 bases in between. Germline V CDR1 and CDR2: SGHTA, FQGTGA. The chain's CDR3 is CASSQGGETQYF. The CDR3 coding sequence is TGTGCCAGCAGCCAGGGAGGAGAGACCCAGTACTTC. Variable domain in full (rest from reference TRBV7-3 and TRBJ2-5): GAGVSQTPSNKVTEKGKYVELRCDPISGHTALYWYRQSLGQGPEFLIYFQGTGAADDSGLPNDRFFAVRPEGSVSTLKIQRTERGDSAVYLCASSQGGETQYFGPGTRLLVL.